The rows below give T cell receptor beta chains drawn from one sample of a study of T cells in Graves' hyperthyroidism and ophthalmopathy. TCRdb redid the calling of the multiplex PCR reads with MiXCR, one entry per CDR3 protein. The sample consists of 250,000 to 300,000 distinct CDR3 sequences, 13% to 15% of them appearing once. The sample was blood. These receptors all come from a woman aged 40 to 50 with Graves' hyperthyroidism that later progressed to Graves' ophthalmopathy. Both conserved end residues are part of each CDR3. The D gene is left open where the match is weak. Clone size appears in some rows only: once, few, many, or a class for an expanded clone.

clone size | J gene | V gene | D gene | CDR3 protein | CDR3 DNA
many | TRBJ2-7 | TRBV12-5 | TRBD2 | CASGLVLAGEIYEQYF | TGTGCTAGTGGTTTGGTACTAGCGGGAGAAATCTACGAGCAGTACTTC
many | TRBJ1-5 | TRBV11-2 | . | CASSLGEHQPQHF | TGTGCCAGCAGCTTAGGCGAACATCAGCCCCAGCATTTT
. | TRBJ1-1 | TRBV19 | . | CASSITGQTEAFF | TGTGCCAGTAGTATTACAGGGCAAACTGAAGCTTTCTTT
. | TRBJ2-5 | TRBV6-5 | TRBD2 | CASSYSTSGELRETQYF | TGTGCCAGCAGTTACTCGACTAGCGGGGAGCTAAGGGAGACCCAGTACTTC
few | TRBJ1-2 | TRBV20-1 | . | CSATDSDYGYTF | TGCAGTGCTACGGACAGTGACTATGGCTACACCTTC
many | TRBJ2-1 | TRBV28 | . | CASSFGGPTYNEQFF | TGTGCCAGCAGTTTTGGGGGCCCTACCTACAATGAGCAGTTCTTC
few | TRBJ1-1 | TRBV6-4 | . | CASSTAEAFF | TGTGCCAGCAGCACAGCCGAAGCTTTCTTT
many | TRBJ2-2 | TRBV19 | TRBD2 | CASSHPFRGIELAGGTGELFF | TGTGCCAGTAGCCACCCGTTCCGGGGAATAGAACTAGCGGGAGGCACCGGGGAGCTGTTTTTT
. | TRBJ1-1 | TRBV13 | . | CASSKPTGAFF | TGTGCCAGCAGCAAACCAACGGGAGCTTTCTTT
many | TRBJ2-6 | TRBV24-1 | . | CATSDSGTGANVLTF | TGTGCCACCAGTGATTCCGGGACTGGGGCCAACGTCCTGACTTTC
few | TRBJ2-3 | TRBV29-1 | . | CSVEGPTGLSTDTQYF | TGCAGCGTTGAGGGGCCAACAGGGCTAAGCACAGATACGCAGTATTTT
many | TRBJ2-1 | TRBV5-4 | . | CASSSTGNEQFF | TGTGCCAGCAGCTCTACAGGGAATGAGCAGTTCTTC
many | TRBJ2-3 | TRBV20-1 | . | CSASLHTDTQYF | TGCAGTGCTAGTTTACACACAGATACGCAGTATTTT
. | TRBJ1-1 | TRBV7-2 | . | CASSNPRGRGGTEAFF | TGTGCCAGCAGCAATCCACGGGGGAGGGGGGGCACTGAAGCTTTCTTT
many | TRBJ2-1 | TRBV7-9 | . | CASSPRGAGAANEQFF | TGTGCCAGCAGCCCCCGGGGGGCGGGAGCAGCTAATGAGCAGTTCTTC
many | TRBJ2-3 | TRBV20-1 | TRBD1 | CSARDISGQGRTDTQYF | TGCAGTGCTAGAGATATCTCGGGACAGGGTCGCACAGATACGCAGTATTTT
many | TRBJ2-7 | TRBV30 | . | CAWSVGSVALYEQYF | TGTGCCTGGAGTGTCGGAAGCGTGGCGTTATACGAGCAGTACTTC
many | TRBJ2-7 | TRBV10-3 | TRBD1 | CAISTLTGNYEQYF | TGTGCCATCAGCACCTTGACAGGGAACTACGAGCAGTACTTC
few | TRBJ2-2 | TRBV9 | TRBD2 | CASSVVPELAGNTGELFF | TGTGCCAGCAGCGTAGTCCCAGAACTAGCGGGGAACACCGGGGAGCTGTTTTTT
many | TRBJ1-2 | TRBV28 | . | CASNFAGANYGYTF | TGTGCCAGCAACTTCGCGGGGGCTAACTATGGCTACACCTTC
. | TRBJ2-7 | TRBV7-9 | TRBD2 | CASSGTSFYEQYF | TGTGCTAGCAGTGGGACTAGCTTCTACGAGCAGTACTTC
many | TRBJ2-5 | TRBV28 | TRBD1 | CASSLRDSYQETQYF | TGTGCCAGCAGTTTGAGGGACAGTTACCAAGAGACCCAGTACTTC
many | TRBJ1-1 | TRBV27 | TRBD1 | CASRWTGGTEAFF | TGTGCCAGCAGGTGGACAGGGGGCACTGAAGCTTTCTTT
. | TRBJ2-1 | TRBV9 | TRBD1 | CASAPGTGVVYNEQFF | TGTGCCAGCGCCCCCGGGACAGGGGTGGTCTACAATGAGCAGTTCTTC
many | TRBJ2-2 | TRBV6-2/TRBV6-3 | TRBD2 | CASRTIPRLRLAALAGTGELFF | TGTGCCAGCAGAACAATACCACGGCTGAGACTAGCGGCACTTGCGGGCACCGGGGAGCTGTTTTTT
many | TRBJ2-2 | TRBV10-2 | . | CASGLSGAGELFF | TGCGCCAGCGGGCTATCTGGGGCCGGGGAGCTGTTTTTT
few | TRBJ1-3 | TRBV3-1 | . | CASTGVGGSGNTIYF | TGTGCCAGCACCGGAGTGGGCGGGAGTGGAAACACCATATATTTT
many | TRBJ1-4 | TRBV2 | TRBD1 | CASSRQGLGEKLFF | TGTGCCAGCTCTAGACAGGGATTAGGTGAAAAACTGTTTTTT
many | TRBJ1-6 | TRBV28 | . | CASSPLGGEDSPLHF | TGTGCCAGCAGTCCCCTTGGGGGGGAGGATTCACCCCTCCACTTT
. | TRBJ1-1 | TRBV13 | . | CASSAYRLNTEAFF | TGTGCCAGCAGCGCGTACAGACTGAACACTGAAGCTTTCTTT
. | TRBJ1-5 | TRBV19 | . | CASSIGGGSNQPQHF | TGTGCCAGTAGTATTGGAGGGGGTTCCAATCAGCCCCAGCATTTT
many | TRBJ2-3 | TRBV28 | . | CASSFRGPSTDTQYF | TGTGCCAGCAGTTTCCGGGGCCCTAGCACAGATACGCAGTATTTT
few | TRBJ2-3 | TRBV5-6 | . | CASSQSGDRSISTDTQYF | TGTGCCAGCAGCCAGAGCGGGGACAGATCGATAAGCACAGATACGCAGTATTTT
many | TRBJ2-3 | TRBV20-1 | TRBD2 | CSATAGIGDTQYF | TGCAGTGCAACAGCGGGAATAGGAGATACGCAGTATTTT
many | TRBJ2-1 | TRBV19 | . | CASSMFNNEQFF | TGTGCCAGTAGTATGTTTAACAATGAGCAGTTCTTC
many | TRBJ1-2 | TRBV15 | TRBD1 | CATSRGTGESYGYTF | TGTGCCACCAGCAGAGGGACAGGGGAGAGCTATGGCTACACCTTC
many | TRBJ2-1 | TRBV5-1 | TRBD2 | CASSSTSGTTTYNEQFF | TGCGCCAGCAGCTCGACTAGCGGGACTACAACCTACAATGAGCAGTTCTTC
many | TRBJ2-1 | TRBV19 | . | CASRTGNNEQFF | TGTGCCAGTAGAACAGGGAACAATGAGCAGTTCTTC
many | TRBJ1-6 | TRBV7-8 | . | CASRLAGINSPLHF | TGTGCCAGCAGATTAGCAGGGATTAATTCACCCCTCCACTTT
many | TRBJ2-2 | TRBV5-1 | TRBD1 | CASSLGQSNTGELFF | TGCGCCAGCAGCCTGGGACAGTCGAACACCGGGGAGCTGTTTTTT
once | TRBJ2-7 | TRBV5-4 | TRBD1 | CASSTGTDTYEQYF | TGTGCCAGCAGCACCGGGACAGATACCTACGAGCAGTACTTC
few | TRBJ2-2 | TRBV28 | . | CANLQGTGELFF | TGTGCCAACTTACAGGGTACCGGGGAGCTGTTTTTT
many | TRBJ2-7 | TRBV5-6 | . | CASSTRTGRDGQYF | TGTGCCAGCAGCACAAGGACAGGGAGGGACGGGCAGTACTTC
many | TRBJ2-1 | TRBV19 | . | CASSAWDGYNEQFF | TGTGCCAGTAGTGCGTGGGACGGATACAATGAGCAGTTCTTC
. | TRBJ2-5 | TRBV29-1 | . | CSERVVETQYF | TGCAGCGAGAGGGTAGTAGAGACCCAGTACTTC